This T cell receptor beta chain was retrieved from a study of cytomegalovirus exposure and HLA in healthy donors. The CDR3 spans 16 residues. V gave up 0 bases and J gave up 0 bases; unmatched junction bases: 2. The germline gives CDR1 SGDLS, CDR2 YYNGEE. A note on this clone: Antigen: not known.

With 60 Vbeta and 13 Jbeta primers, the PCR was carried out. The data were produced by immunoSEQ multiplex PCR, yet TCRdb's version contains in-frame clones alone and is incomplete. The sample lists just over 65,000 clones, roughly four fifths occurring once. General study findings and limits: Later analysis associated a missense DCLRE1C variant with TCR beta V- and J-gene trimming.

Sequencing input: PBMCs. The clonotype originates from a human donor in good health. The rearrangement uses TRBV9 and TRBJ2-5, with 10 bases fitting TRBD2. This CDR3 is CASSVATSGNQETQYF. The CDR3 nucleotides are TGTGCCAGCAGCGTAGCTACTAGCGGGAACCAAGAGACCCAGTACTTC.